Listed below are T cell receptor beta chains from one sample, sequenced in a study of human T cells and chemical hapten exposure. Via MiXCR, TCRdb re-called the RACE reads, giving one row per CDR3 protein. The sample records tens of thousands of distinct CDR3 sequences, approximately 7.6% being singletons. The sequences come from whole blood, collected in connection with sensitization to the hapten diphenylcyclopropenone (DPC). These receptors all come from a woman between 50 and 59 years old with alopecia areata. Some clones in this sample may be carry-over from other donors' samples. Both conserved end residues are trimmed from each CDR3. Rows give clone size only sometimes, using once, few, many, or a class for an expanded clone.

ASSGRGSGTQY	11	TRBV12-3/TRBV12-4	TRBJ2-3	many
ARSLGASPYNEQF	13	TRBV5-3	TRBJ2-1	many
ASSSNNERF	9	TRBV7-9	TRBJ2-1	NA
ATRGLAAVQETQY	13	TRBV7-9	TRBJ2-5	few
ASSSGGGAKNIQY	13	TRBV27	TRBJ2-4	few
ASSTGGGYNEQF	12	TRBV7-7	TRBJ2-1	many
ASSRVEYNEQF	11	TRBV9	TRBJ2-1	few
ASSQEGAPPGNIQY	14	TRBV4-2	TRBJ2-4	many
ASSSLGSGFYEQY	13	TRBV28	TRBJ2-7	NA
ASSVGLAGPEAF	12	TRBV9	TRBJ1-1	many
ASSQGSGGNIQY	12	TRBV3-1	TRBJ2-4	NA
ASSPRRGYEQY	11	TRBV7-2	TRBJ2-7	many
ASFTSMNEQF	10	TRBV18	TRBJ2-1	NA
ASSPGGNTGELF	12	TRBV11-2	TRBJ2-2	many
ASSYRRGQGNTEAF	14	TRBV27	TRBJ1-1	many
ASSRGGGPNPGELF	14	TRBV3-1	TRBJ2-2	many
ASTIDTLVAKNIQY	14	TRBV21-1	TRBJ2-4	many
ASSVRWQALTSGRPDTQY	18	TRBV7-9	TRBJ2-3	NA
SARGGPQQY	9	TRBV20-1	TRBJ2-7	few
ASSLGSGSRSYEQY	14	TRBV7-2	TRBJ2-7	few
ASSLTGGSMATNEKLF	16	TRBV7-6	TRBJ1-4	many
ASVQGSSTGELF	12	TRBV6-2/TRBV6-3	TRBJ2-2	many
ASSPGANYGYT	11	TRBV11-1	TRBJ1-2	many
ASSTPAGVTDTQY	13	TRBV6-2/TRBV6-3	TRBJ2-3	many
ASKFRGLAGPNTGELF	16	TRBV12-3/TRBV12-4	TRBJ2-2	NA
ASSPQGAGGANVLT	14	TRBV9	TRBJ2-6	many
SVELAALQEY	10	TRBV29-1	TRBJ2-3	many
ASSLTQGAGSNQPQH	15	TRBV7-8	TRBJ1-5	many
ASSLMAGAHEQY	12	TRBV7-2	TRBJ2-7	few
ASSPRGGTYNEQF	13	TRBV12-3/TRBV12-4	TRBJ2-1	many
ASSYRFGGAGSYEQY	15	TRBV6-2/TRBV6-3	TRBJ2-7	few
ASSPPSIYGYT	11	TRBV13	TRBJ1-2	many
ASSRDRGYETQY	12	TRBV5-1	TRBJ2-5	few
SAAPGPDTQY	10	TRBV20-1	TRBJ2-3	NA
ASSPQPGPNYGYT	13	TRBV12-3/TRBV12-4	TRBJ1-2	many
SAARGNQPQH	10	TRBV20-1	TRBJ1-5	many
ASSPTGGQPQH	11	TRBV19	TRBJ1-5	NA
ASSYGQGPPEAF	12	TRBV11-1	TRBJ1-1	many
ASSRGRTEAF	10	TRBV5-4	TRBJ1-1	NA
ASSLEGSRAREQY	13	TRBV5-1	TRBJ2-7	many
ASSPPGNTGELF	12	TRBV18	TRBJ2-2	few
SVTPGPLDYEQY	12	TRBV29-1	TRBJ2-7	many
SARDKGSSPYEQY	13	TRBV20-1	TRBJ2-7	many
ASRLYREYEKLF	12	TRBV28	TRBJ1-4	NA
ASSLVTRGYEQY	12	TRBV7-8	TRBJ2-7	many
ASWVGGTEAF	10	TRBV28	TRBJ1-1	many
ASSVASGGYEQY	12	TRBV9	TRBJ2-7	few
ASSSVRGGSNTEAF	14	TRBV7-9	TRBJ1-1	many
SVGSAAPETQY	11	TRBV29-1	TRBJ2-5	many
SARDGRAAVNTEAF	14	TRBV20-1	TRBJ1-1	many
AWSVRASDSPLH	12	TRBV30	TRBJ1-6	many
AWSVAGAGNIQY	12	TRBV30	TRBJ2-4	few
ASSWGQGSSYNSPLH	15	TRBV11-2	TRBJ1-6	many
ASSLGTDFLAKNIQY	15	TRBV11-2	TRBJ2-4	many
ASSLGTGGAEGYT	13	TRBV7-6	TRBJ1-2	many
ASSLWAETGELF	12	TRBV5-1	TRBJ2-2	few
ASRKTSGSFYNEQF	14	TRBV6-2/TRBV6-3	TRBJ2-1	NA
ASSSGTPGPYSNQPQH	16	TRBV5-1	TRBJ1-5	NA
ASRGSGARGNEQF	13	TRBV6-2/TRBV6-3	TRBJ2-1	few